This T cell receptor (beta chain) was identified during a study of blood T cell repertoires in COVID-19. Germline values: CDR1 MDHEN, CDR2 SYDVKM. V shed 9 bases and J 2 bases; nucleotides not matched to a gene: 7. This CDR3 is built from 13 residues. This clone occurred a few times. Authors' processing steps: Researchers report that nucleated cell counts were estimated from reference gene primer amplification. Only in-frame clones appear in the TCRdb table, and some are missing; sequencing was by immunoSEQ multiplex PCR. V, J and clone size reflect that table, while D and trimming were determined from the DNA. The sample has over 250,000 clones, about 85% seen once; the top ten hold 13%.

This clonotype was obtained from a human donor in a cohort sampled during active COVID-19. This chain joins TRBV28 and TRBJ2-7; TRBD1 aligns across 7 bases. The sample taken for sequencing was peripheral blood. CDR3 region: CASLQGNPYEQYF. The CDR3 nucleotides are TGTGCCAGTCTACAGGGGAACCCCTACGAGCAGTACTTC.